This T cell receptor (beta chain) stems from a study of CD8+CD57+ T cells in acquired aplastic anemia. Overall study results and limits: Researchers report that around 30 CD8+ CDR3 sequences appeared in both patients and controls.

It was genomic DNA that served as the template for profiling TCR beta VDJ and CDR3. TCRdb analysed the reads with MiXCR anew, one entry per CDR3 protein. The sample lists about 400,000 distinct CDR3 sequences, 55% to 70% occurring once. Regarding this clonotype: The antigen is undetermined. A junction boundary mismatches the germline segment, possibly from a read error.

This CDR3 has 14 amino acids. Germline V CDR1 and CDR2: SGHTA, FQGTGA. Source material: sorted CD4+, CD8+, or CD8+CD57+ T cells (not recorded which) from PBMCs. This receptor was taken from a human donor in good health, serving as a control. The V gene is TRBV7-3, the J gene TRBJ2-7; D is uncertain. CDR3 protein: CATSRSLTPYERYF. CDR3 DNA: TGTGCCACCAGCAGATCCTTAACCCCATACGAGCGGTACTTC.